The clone carrying this T cell receptor beta chain appeared many times. The antigen remains undetermined. These data originate in a study of early T cells in non-severe SARS-CoV-2 infection. Study-level points and caveats: VDJdb matching skewed toward anti-spike CD8 responses, missing private and CD4 specificities.

In the library, individual cDNA molecules carried attached unique molecular identifiers. TCRdb independently ran MiXCR on the 5' RACE reads; one entry per CDR3 protein. The profile covers around 33,000 distinct CDR3 sequences, with about 4.6% appearing a single time and around 10% taken by the ten largest. The V gene's germline CDR1 is SGHVS and CDR2 FQNEAQ. V gave up 5 bases and J gave up 7 bases, with 21 bases separating them. CDR3 length equals 16 residues. The origin of this receptor is an adult who was a healthcare worker with PCR-confirmed SARS-CoV-2 infection or an uninfected control (not recorded which). This chain links TRBV7-8 with TRBJ2-1, with D possibly being TRBD2 (6 bases). Sequenced input: whole blood. The CDR3 loop reads CASSPPSVSGRNEQFF. CDR3 nucleotide sequence: TGTGCCAGCAGCCCCCCCTCCGTTAGCGGAAGGAATGAGCAGTTCTTC.